A selection of T cell receptor beta chains follows, all from one sample in a study of cytomegalovirus exposure and HLA in healthy donors. Produced via immunoSEQ multiplex PCR; TCRdb's table is partial and in-frame only. The repertoire holds around 97,000 clones, around 81% seen once, with about 4.8% in the top ten. Sequences were obtained from PBMCs. The receptors shown here come from a man in his forties in good health and CMV-seropositive. The conserved cysteine and the conserved F or W are not part of the CDR3 here. Each record gives: V gene, D gene, J gene, CDR3 protein. A D gene is named only where the DNA matches it firmly.

V: TRBV2
D: TRBD1
J: TRBJ1-5
CDR3: ASRGTGVGSRQPQH

V: TRBV19
D: -
J: TRBJ2-5
CDR3: ASSIVEGQETQY

V: TRBV29-1
D: TRBD2
J: TRBJ2-3
CDR3: SGKTSGGAGLSDTQY

V: TRBV6-1
D: TRBD1
J: TRBJ1-6
CDR3: AISEAGTGYSPLH

V: TRBV6-5
D: -
J: TRBJ1-2
CDR3: ASSSPEDSFYGYT

V: TRBV7-6
D: -
J: TRBJ2-1
CDR3: ASSLAGFEQF

V: TRBV5-5
D: -
J: TRBJ2-7
CDR3: ASSPNYPRSSYEQY

V: TRBV5-5
D: -
J: TRBJ2-3
CDR3: ASSRNQGRHTGTQY

V: TRBV6-6
D: -
J: TRBJ1-5
CDR3: ASSRQQNQPQH

V: TRBV18
D: TRBD1
J: TRBJ2-7
CDR3: ASSPGQDEQY